These 5 T cell receptor beta chains were all obtained from the same sample, sequenced in a study of tumor and adjacent non-tumor tissue in lung cancer. A modified ARM-PCR protocol with three rounds of nested PCR amplified TCRbeta. A single record per CDR3 protein comes from TCRdb applying MiXCR to the multiplex PCR reads. The sample has over 130,000 distinct CDR3 sequences, roughly 70% seen once. No cell sorting was done before RNA was extracted from the tissue. The sequenced material came from lung tumor tissue. These receptors all stem from a man in his 60s with small cell lung cancer.

The J gene is TRBJ1-6, the V gene TRBV5-1; D is perhaps TRBD1 (6 bases). This CDR3 contains 13 residues. Germline CDR1 and CDR2: SGHRS and YFSETQ. V lost 5 bases and J lost 10, with 13 bases in between. As DNA, the CDR3 is TGCGCCAGCAGACAGGGCCAAGGCTCACCCCTCCACTTT. This encodes CASRQGQGSPLHF. The variable domain in full, completed from reference TRBV5-1 and TRBJ1-6, reads KAGVTQTPRYLIKTRGQQVTLSCSPISGHRSVSWYQQTPGQGLQFLFEYFSETQRNKGNFPGRFSGRQFSNSRSEMNVSTLELGDSALYLCASRQGQGSPLHFGNGTRLTVT.

Note on this clonotype: Relative to the germline gene, one junction end is altered; a read error may explain this. This chain links TRBV12-3 or TRBV12-4 with TRBJ2-2; 7 bases fit TRBD1. The CDR3 covers 13 residues. CDR3 amino acids: CDSSSRGPGELFF. For the CDR3, the DNA is TGTGACAGCAGCTCAAGGGGGCCCGGGGAGCTGTTTTTT.

This clonotype has only one observation. This CDR3 is missing its conserved last phenylalanine or tryptophan, likely due to a read error. J is TRBJ2-1 and V is TRBV11-2; the D is unclear. The CDR3 spans 15 residues. Germline CDR1 SGHAT, CDR2 FQNNGV. CDR3 loop: CDSSLGRSSYNEQFI. The CDR3 coding sequence is TGTGACAGCAGCTTAGGGCGGAGCTCCTACAATGAGCAGTTCATC.

This clonotype was recorded at least ten times. The V call is TRBV29-1, the J call TRBJ2-3; D gene ambiguous. This CDR3 has 13 amino acids. The V gene lost 3 bases and the J gene lost 2 bases, with 9 bases spanning the gap. The germline CDR1 and CDR2 sequences are SQVTM and ANQGSEA. The CDR3 DNA follows: TGCAGCGTTGAGCCCTCGGCCACAGATACGCAGTATTTT. It encodes CSVEPSATDTQYF.

A note on this clonotype: The junction shows a germline mismatch at one end, possibly a read error. V and J are TRBV20-1 and TRBJ2-5; TRBD2 is a possible D gene (5 bases). Per the germline V gene, CDR1 is DFQATT and CDR2 is SNEGSKA (reference sequence). The CDR3 spans 12 residues. The CDR3 nucleotides read TGCTGTGCTAGGAGGTACCAAGAGACCCAATACTTC. Translating gives CCARRYQETQYF.